This T cell receptor (beta chain) stems from a study of cytomegalovirus exposure and HLA in healthy donors. Researchers ran the PCR with 60 Vbeta and 13 Jbeta primers. The assay was immunoSEQ multiplex PCR, and TCRdb's table has in-frame clones only and misses some. The profile shows about 130,000 clones, over 70% of them singletons. CDR1 is MGHRA and CDR2 is YSYEKL in the germline V gene. The CDR3 runs to 16 residues. V was shortened by 0 bases and J by 7 bases, with 16 bases between the two germline ends. Sample: PBMCs. This TCR was recovered from a woman between 18 and 29 years old in good health and CMV-seronegative. The rearrangement joins TRBV4-1 to TRBJ2-1, with D maybe TRBD2 (6 bases). This chain's CDR3 is CASSQDKIFRGNEQFF. DNA of the CDR3: TGCGCCAGCAGCCAAGATAAGATATTTCGGGGGAATGAGCAGTTCTTC.